This T cell receptor beta chain originates from a study of blood T cell repertoires in COVID-19. Study overall: The samples span acute and convalescent COVID-19 from the United States, Italy and Spain. The analysed material was cDNA or gDNA that came from T cells, B-cell-depleted T cells, or PBMCs.

CDR1 is LNHDA and CDR2 is SQIVND in the germline V gene (reference sequence). Trimming took off 8 bases at V and 6 bases at J, with 25 bases between the two ends. The CDR3 sequence is 16 residues long. Original processing methods: Researchers report that nucleated cell counts were estimated from reference gene primer amplification. TCRdb's table, derived via immunoSEQ multiplex PCR, lists solely in-frame clones and lacks some. V, J and clone size derive from that table, while D and trimming were established from the DNA sequence. The repertoire holds fewer than 300,000 clones, with roughly nine tenths as singletons.

The TCR comes from a man between 35 and 55 years old who had recovered from COVID-19. Specimen: peripheral blood. The chain uses TRBV19 and TRBJ2-5; tentatively, D is TRBD1 (8 bases). This CDR3 is CASRPTPGQGGKTQYF. The DNA of the CDR3 is TGTGCCAGTCGTCCAACCCCCGGACAGGGAGGGAAGACCCAGTACTTC. Based on the CDR3 plus reference TRBV19 and TRBJ2-5, the full variable domain is DGGITQSPKYLFRKEGQNVTLSCEQNLNHDAMYWYRQDPGQGLRLIYYSQIVNDFQKGDIAEGYSVSREKKESFPLTVTSAQKNPTAFYLCASRPTPGQGGKTQYFGPGTRLLVL.